A selection of T cell receptor beta chains follows, all from one sample in a study of control samples from healthy donors and cancer patients. The repertoire was sequenced with immunoSEQ multiplex PCR; TCRdb's copy has only in-frame clones and lacks some. The data contain approximately 170,000 clones, around 90% of them singletons. The specimen was blood. The receptor source for this set is a man aged 25-40 years in good health. Both conserved end residues are part of each CDR3. The order of the fields is V gene, D gene, clone size, J gene, CDR3 protein, CDR3 DNA. The D gene is left open where the match is weak. Where a row states a size, it is once, few, many or the class of an expanded clone; other rows omit it.

>TRBV24-1|TRBD1|NA|TRBJ1-5
CATGTGGNQPQHF
TGTGCCACCGGAACAGGGGGCAATCAGCCCCAGCATTTT
>TRBV5-1|TRBD1|NA|TRBJ1-5
CASTPGGESNQPQHF
TGCGCCAGCACCCCAGGGGGAGAGAGCAATCAGCCCCAGCATTTT
>TRBV7-8|TRBD1|NA|TRBJ1-1
CASSPGTGAEAFF
TGTGCCAGCAGCCCAGGGACAGGGGCTGAAGCTTTCTTT
>TRBV7-2|NA|NA|TRBJ1-6
CASSLQGGYSPLHF
TGTGCCAGCAGCTTACAGGGTGGGTATTCACCCCTCCACTTT
>TRBV28|TRBD1|NA|TRBJ1-2
CASSLSKPGQGRGYTF
TGTGCCAGCAGTTTGAGTAAACCGGGACAGGGCCGTGGCTACACCTTC
>TRBV11-2|NA|NA|TRBJ2-3
CASSLGTGRTSTDTQYF
TGTGCCAGCAGCTTAGGTACAGGCCGAACTAGCACAGATACGCAGTATTTT
>TRBV21-1|NA|NA|TRBJ2-7
CASSNGLIPYEQYF
TGTGCCAGCAGCAACGGATTAATCCCCTACGAGCAGTACTTC
>TRBV30|NA|NA|TRBJ2-7
CAWSSREEQYF
TGTGCCTGGAGTTCTAGAGAGGAGCAGTACTTC
>TRBV5-1|TRBD1|NA|TRBJ2-5
CASSFGQAQETQYF
TGCGCCAGCAGCTTCGGACAGGCCCAAGAGACCCAGTACTTC
>TRBV28|TRBD1|NA|TRBJ1-4
CASSPPRTGINEKLFF
TGTGCCAGCAGCCCCCCCCGGACAGGGATTAATGAAAAACTGTTTTTT
>TRBV12-3/TRBV12-4|NA|NA|TRBJ2-2
CASSPAGIGELFF
TGTGCCAGCAGTCCCGCCGGGATTGGGGAGCTGTTTTTT
>TRBV4-2|NA|NA|TRBJ1-1
CASSRRAIGAGMNTEAFF
TGTGCCAGCAGCCGCCGGGCTATAGGGGCCGGGATGAACACTGAAGCTTTCTTT
>TRBV6-5|NA|NA|TRBJ2-2
CASSRSGELFF
TGTGCCAGCTCCCGTTCCGGGGAGCTGTTTTTT
>TRBV7-9|TRBD1|NA|TRBJ2-3
CASSFWDSFTDTQYF
TGTGCCAGCAGCTTTTGGGACAGCTTCACAGATACGCAGTATTTT
>TRBV27|TRBD1|NA|TRBJ2-5
CASSAPGTGGGWGETQYF
TGTGCCAGCAGTGCCCCCGGGACAGGGGGCGGGTGGGGAGAGACCCAGTACTTC
>TRBV10-3|TRBD2|once|TRBJ2-1
CAITDVAGGWYEQFF
TGTGCCATCACCGATGTAGCGGGAGGGTGGTATGAGCAGTTCTTC
>TRBV11-2|NA|once|TRBJ1-1
CASSPGVNTEAFF
TGTGCCAGCAGCCCCGGGGTTAACACTGAAGCTTTCTTT
>TRBV9|NA|NA|TRBJ1-2
CASSVARANYGYTF
TGTGCCAGCAGCGTAGCGAGAGCTAACTATGGCTACACCTTC
>TRBV7-2|NA|NA|TRBJ1-5
CASSLVGVQPQHF
TGTGCCAGCAGCTTAGTTGGGGTTCAGCCCCAGCATTTT
>TRBV2|NA|NA|TRBJ2-7
CASSELLPREQYF
TGTGCCAGCAGTGAGCTCCTCCCGAGGGAGCAGTACTTC
>TRBV2|NA|NA|TRBJ2-7
CASSEEGRGPSQIAYEQYF
TGTGCCAGCAGTGAAGAGGGGAGGGGGCCATCTCAAATTGCCTACGAGCAGTACTTC
>TRBV5-1|TRBD1|NA|TRBJ2-3
CASSPGQGTDTQYF
TGCGCCAGCAGCCCGGGACAGGGGACAGATACGCAGTATTTT
>TRBV30|TRBD1|NA|TRBJ1-5
CAWSGDRGRQPQHF
TGTGCCTGGAGTGGGGACAGGGGGCGGCAGCCCCAGCATTTT
>TRBV6-5|NA|NA|TRBJ1-2
CASRKEYGYTF
TGTGCCAGCAGAAAAGAGTATGGCTACACCTTC